These 26 T cell receptor beta chains were sequenced from one sample in a study of sequential checkpoint blockade in melanoma. The treatment: randomized to nivolumab then ipilimumab (arm A) or the reverse (arm B). Here immunoSEQ multiplex PCR was the method, and the copy in TCRdb shows in-frame clones only, minus some. The sample holds around 20,000 clones, 70% to 80% seen once. The material sequenced was CD8+ T cells sorted from blood (inferred from file names), taken from a patient given nivolumab and ipilimumab in sequence. Receptors were obtained from a human donor with melanoma.

Here the CDR3 reads CASSSGGISYEQYF. Here the CDR3 DNA reads TGTGCCAGCAGCAGCGGGGGGATCTCCTACGAGCAGTACTTC. The chain has TRBV13 and TRBJ2-7, with 9 bases matching TRBD2. The J segment lost 0 bases and the V segment lost 5 bases, leaving 2 bases of the junction unmatched. From germline, CDR1 is PRHDT and CDR2 FYEKMQ (reference sequence). CDR3 length equals 14 residues.

This chain joins TRBV10-1 and TRBJ1-1; 8 bases are shared with TRBD1. The CDR3 has 14 residues. Germline V gene sequence: CDR1 WNHNN, CDR2 SYGVQD (reference sequence). V gave up 2 bases and J gave up 6 bases; unmatched junction bases: 5. DNA for the CDR3: TGCGCCAGCAGTGAGAGTCAGGGGGCTGCTGAAGCTTTCTTT. Its translation is CASSESQGAAEAFF.

This clone appeared a few times. The chain is built from TRBV5-5 and TRBJ1-1; TRBD1 agrees at 8 bases. The CDR3 consists of 15 residues. V was pared by 4 bases and J by 2 bases, with 7 bases of the junction left unmatched. Germline CDR1 reads SGHKS; CDR2 reads YYEKEE (reference sequence). In DNA, the CDR3 is TGTGCCAGCAGCCCGAGGGACAGGTTCAACACTGAAGCTTTCTTT. Its protein product is CASSPRDRFNTEAFF.

This clone showed up just a few times. The chain uses TRBV7-9 and TRBJ1-2; D possibly corresponds to TRBD1 (6 bases). This CDR3 has 17 amino acids. The germline V gene has CDR1 SEHNR and CDR2 FQNEAQ (reference sequence). V was shortened by 1 base and J by 4 bases, with 19 bases between the two germline ends. In DNA, the CDR3 is TGTGCCAGCAGCTTAGGGGGGCCGGGCGGCCTCTCCTATGGCTACACCTTC. Amino acids: CASSLGGPGGLSYGYTF.

This chain joins TRBV28 and TRBJ1-5; weak D call: TRBD1 (5 bases). V was trimmed by 3 bases and J by 3 bases, leaving 12 bases between them. The CDR3 loop spans 15 amino acids. The germline V gene has CDR1 MDHEN and CDR2 SYDVKM. In DNA form, the CDR3 reads TGTGCCAGCAGTTTGACAGTGATATCCAATCAGCCCCAGCATTTT. Translated: CASSLTVISNQPQHF.

The chain carries TRBV2 and TRBJ1-5; tentatively, D is TRBD1 (6 bases). The germline V gene has CDR1 SNHLY and CDR2 FYNNEI. V was shortened by 5 bases and J by 1 base, with 9 bases between the two germline ends. There are 14 residues in the CDR3. CDR3 residues: CASSPDRSNQPQHF. As DNA, the CDR3 is TGTGCCAGCAGTCCCGACAGGAGCAATCAGCCCCAGCATTTT.

This chain connects TRBV6-6 to TRBJ2-2; TRBD2 might be the D (5 bases). The V end was cut by 5 bases, the J end by 8 bases, with 12 bases between. This CDR3 region has 13 residues. From germline, CDR1 is MNHNY and CDR2 SVGAGI (reference sequence). CDR3 sequence (DNA): TGTGCCAGCAGTATTACTAGTCCGGGGGAGCTGTTTTTT. Its translation: CASSITSPGELFF.

This chain joins TRBV4-3 and TRBJ2-7, with D tentatively TRBD2 (5 bases). The V and J ends lost 3 bases and 4 bases respectively, with 10 bases between them. Germline CDR1 LGHNA, CDR2 YSLEER. The CDR3 is 13 residues long. DNA of the CDR3: TGCGCCAGCAGCCAGTCCGAGGGTTACGAGCAGTACTTC. Residues: CASSQSEGYEQYF.

Here the CDR3 DNA reads TGTGCCAGTTCAGGGAATAATTCACCCCTCCACTTT. This translates into CASSGNNSPLHF. The rearrangement links TRBV19 to TRBJ1-6, with D possibly TRBD1 on 5 matching bases. The CDR3 is 12 residues long. Trimming took off 8 bases at V and 5 bases at J, with 7 bases between the two ends. Germline lookup yields CDR1 LNHDA and CDR2 SQIVND (reference sequence). Full variable domain (outside the CDR3, taken from reference TRBV19 and TRBJ1-6): DGGITQSPKYLFRKEGQNVTLSCEQNLNHDAMYWYRQDPGQGLRLIYYSQIVNDFQKGDIAEGYSVSREKKESFPLTVTSAQKNPTAFYLCASSGNNSPLHFGNGTRLTVT.

The chain recombines TRBV6-1 with TRBJ1-6, with D unclear. This CDR3 is built from 15 residues. Germline V gives CDR1 MNHNS, CDR2 SASEGT. The ends were cut back, 3 bases at V and 4 bases at J, with 10 bases in the middle. The CDR3 protein is CASSERVEYNSPLHF. In nucleotides, the CDR3 is TGTGCCAGCAGTGAGAGGGTGGAGTATAATTCACCCCTCCACTTT.

The chain uses TRBV28 and TRBJ1-1, with TRBD1 matching 12 bases. The CDR3 extends over 17 amino acids. The V segment lost 8 bases and the J segment 3 bases; nucleotides outside the gene matches: 13. The germline V gene has CDR1 MDHEN and CDR2 SYDVKM. CDR3 coding DNA: TGTGCCAGCGTTACTAGGGACAGGGGGCCTGTTGACACTGAAGCTTTCTTT. Translation gives CASVTRDRGPVDTEAFF.

The gene calls are TRBV14 and TRBJ2-7; 7 bases map to TRBD2. Germline V gene sequence: CDR1 SGHDN, CDR2 FVKESK. This CDR3 has 15 residues. The V gene end was trimmed by 0 bases and the J gene end by 1 base; junction bases not matched to a gene: 3. CDR3 residues: CASSQEWEGSYEQYF. CDR3 nucleotide sequence: TGTGCCAGCAGCCAAGAGTGGGAGGGATCCTACGAGCAGTACTTC.

The chain uses TRBV2 and TRBJ1-2; D remains unclear. The CDR3 consists of 15 residues. Trimming stripped 0 bases from V and 3 bases from J, with 11 bases between. CDR1 and CDR2 from the germline V gene are SNHLY and FYNNEI. This CDR3 is CASSEAGMLHYGYTF. DNA for the CDR3: TGTGCCAGCAGTGAAGCCGGGATGCTTCACTATGGCTACACCTTC.

The chain joins TRBV29-1 to TRBJ2-1, with D possibly TRBD1 on 6 matching bases. The CDR3 is 12 amino acids. V gave up 2 bases and J gave up 10 bases, with 12 bases separating them. Germline values: CDR1 SQVTM, CDR2 ANQGSEA. The CDR3 here is CSVEFGTNEQFF. In DNA form, the CDR3 reads TGCAGCGTTGAATTCGGGACAAACGAGCAGTTCTTC.

This clone was found a few times. This chain links TRBV28 with TRBJ1-1; D remains unclear. V was clipped by 5 bases and J by 0 bases, with 7 bases between them. The CDR3 length is 13 residues. Germline CDR1 reads MDHEN; CDR2 reads SYDVKM. This CDR3 is CASSPQVNTEAFF. Here the CDR3 DNA reads TGTGCCAGCAGTCCCCAGGTGAACACTGAAGCTTTCTTT.

V and J are TRBV2 and TRBJ2-7, with 8 bases that match TRBD1. Per the germline V gene, CDR1 is SNHLY and CDR2 is FYNNEI. J lost 5 bases, V lost 2 bases, and 5 bases had no gene match. This CDR3 has 14 amino acids. This CDR3 is CASSERTGSHEQYF. In DNA, the CDR3 is TGTGCCAGCAGTGAACGGACAGGGAGCCACGAGCAGTACTTC.

As for this clone: The sample has other DNA sequences that encode this CDR3 too. The rearrangement uses TRBV7-2 and TRBJ2-7; 9 positions match TRBD1. CDR1 is SGHTA and CDR2 is FQGNSA in the germline V gene. V lost 1 base to trimming and J lost 2 bases; unmatched junction nucleotides: 0. The CDR3 contains 14 residues. In nucleotides, the CDR3 is TGTGCCAGCAGCTTAGGACAGGGGGCCTACGAGCAGTACTTC. Amino acid sequence: CASSLGQGAYEQYF.

This clone was seen once. The CDR3 region is CASSLWAGPLSEPQHF. CDR3 DNA sequence: TGTGCCAGCAGTTTATGGGCGGGGCCTTTGAGCGAGCCCCAGCATTTT. This chain connects TRBV28 to TRBJ1-5; maybe TRBD1 (5 bases). The germline V gene encodes CDR1 MDHEN and CDR2 SYDVKM. V dropped 0 bases and J dropped 8 bases, with 17 bases sitting between them. The CDR3 extends over 16 amino acids.

The V call is TRBV29-1, the J call TRBJ2-7, with 10 nucleotides matching TRBD1. CDR3 length: 15 amino acids. The V and J ends lost 3 bases and 4 bases, in that order; junction bases with no gene match: 9. CDR1 is SQVTM, CDR2 ANQGSEA, per germline. The DNA for the CDR3 is TGCAGCGTTGAGGAGCGGGACAGGGGATCGTACGAGCAGTACTTC. Its protein is CSVEERDRGSYEQYF.

The genes are TRBV29-1 and TRBJ2-1; 8 bases map to TRBD1. Losses at the gene ends were 7 bases for V and 0 bases for J; bases not matched to a gene: 20. CDR1 is SQVTM and CDR2 is ANQGSEA in the germline V gene. CDR3 length: 19 amino acids. As DNA, the CDR3 is TGCAGCGCCATGTTGCCGGACAGGGCGATTCCCAGCTCCTACAATGAGCAGTTCTTC. This codes for CSAMLPDRAIPSSYNEQFF.

This chain uses TRBV5-5 with TRBJ2-7; 7 bases are shared with TRBD1. Trimming took 2 bases from V and 3 from J; bases not matched to a gene: 5. The germline V gene encodes CDR1 SGHKS and CDR2 YYEKEE (reference sequence). The CDR3 is made up of 14 amino acids. CDR3 protein: CASSFGTDIYEQYF. The CDR3 DNA reads TGTGCCAGCAGCTTTGGGACAGACATCTACGAGCAGTACTTC. The whole variable domain, remainder taken from reference TRBV5-5 and TRBJ2-7, is DAGVTQSPTHLIKTRGQQVTLRCSPISGHKSVSWYQQVLGQGPQFIFQYYEKEERGRGNFPDRFSARQFPNYSSELNVNALLLGDSALYLCASSFGTDIYEQYFGPGTRLTVT.

The J gene is TRBJ2-5, the V gene TRBV15; D remains ambiguous. The CDR3 runs to 14 residues. The V and J ends lost 0 bases and 2 bases respectively, with 7 bases between them. Germline V gene sequence: CDR1 LNHNV, CDR2 YYDKDF (reference sequence). CDR3 residues: CATSRDKQQETQYF. The DNA of the CDR3 is TGTGCCACCAGCAGAGATAAACAGCAAGAGACCCAGTACTTC.

The table lists this clone with a few counts. This chain uses TRBV5-4 with TRBJ2-7; 7 bases line up with TRBD2. The J segment lost 3 bases and the V segment lost 0 bases, leaving 6 bases of the junction unmatched. The CDR3 spans 15 residues. CDR1 and CDR2 (germline): SGHNT, YYREEE (reference sequence). The CDR3 sequence: CASSLGAGPNYEQYF. The CDR3, as DNA: TGTGCCAGCAGCTTGGGAGCGGGGCCTAACTACGAGCAGTACTTC.

The chain combines TRBV7-9 with TRBJ1-2, with 9 bases that match TRBD1. Germline V gives CDR1 SEHNR, CDR2 FQNEAQ (reference sequence). Trimming removed 5 bases from V and 7 bases from J; junction bases left unmatched: 5. CDR3 length: 13 amino acids. The CDR3 here is CASSPRTGAGYTF. In nucleotides, the CDR3 is TGTGCCAGCAGCCCGCGGACAGGGGCTGGCTACACCTTC.

The V and J genes are TRBV28 and TRBJ2-5; 11 bases map to TRBD2. The CDR3 totals 16 residues. Germline trimming cut 3 bases from V and 1 base from J; bases unmatched to any gene: 4. Per germline, CDR1 MDHEN and CDR2 SYDVKM. CDR3 DNA sequence: TGTGCCAGCAGTTTGGGTAGCGGGAGGGCCCAAGAGACCCAGTACTTC. Protein product: CASSLGSGRAQETQYF. Together with reference TRBV28 and TRBJ2-5, the CDR3 gives the full variable domain: DVKVTQSSRYLVKRTGEKVFLECVQDMDHENMFWYRQDPGLGLRLIYFSYDVKMKEKGDIPEGYSVSREKKERFSLILESASTNQTSMYLCASSLGSGRAQETQYFGPGTRLLVL.

The V gene is TRBV19, the J gene TRBJ1-2; 7 positions match TRBD1. The germline V gene has CDR1 LNHDA and CDR2 SQIVND (reference sequence). Trimming removed 3 bases from V and 2 bases from J; junction bases left unmatched: 6. The CDR3 covers 15 residues. The DNA of the CDR3 is TGTGCCAGTAGTATGACCCAGGGGGGCAACTATGGCTACACCTTC. It yields the protein CASSMTQGGNYGYTF.